These 29 T cell receptor beta chains came from one sample sequenced in a study of blood T cell repertoires in COVID-19. TCRdb's table, derived via immunoSEQ multiplex PCR, lists solely in-frame clones and lacks some. The table includes 250,000 to 300,000 clones, around four fifths detected once. Sequencing used peripheral blood. Receptors originate from a man older than 75 with acute or convalescent COVID-19.

The chain couples TRBV10-3 to TRBJ2-5, with TRBD2 matching 9 bases. Germline V gene sequence: CDR1 ENHRY, CDR2 SYGVKD. This CDR3 contains 16 residues. Trimming removed 4 bases from V and 2 bases from J; junction bases left unmatched: 8. CDR3 amino acids: CAISATTSGTQETQYF. DNA of the CDR3: TGTGCCATCAGTGCAACGACTAGCGGCACACAAGAGACCCAGTACTTC.

This sequence joins TRBV5-1 and TRBJ2-1; TRBD2 is a possible D gene (5 bases). This CDR3 is built from 16 residues. Germline loops: CDR1 SGHRS, CDR2 YFSETQ. The V end lost 4 bases, the J end lost 3 bases, and 17 bases lay between the germline ends. CDR3 nucleotide sequence: TGCGCCAGCAGCCGGTCAACTAGAGGTGTCTACAATGAGCAGTTCTTC. It yields the protein CASSRSTRGVYNEQFF.

The chain is built from TRBV19 and TRBJ2-3; 10 bases map to TRBD2. This CDR3 contains 15 residues. Germline V gene lookup returns CDR1 LNHDA and CDR2 SQIVND (reference sequence). V lost 5 bases and J lost 5; bases outside the gene matches: 7. The CDR3 protein is CASSSSGGAKDTQYF. CDR3 nucleotide sequence: TGTGCCAGTAGTTCCAGCGGGGGGGCCAAAGATACGCAGTATTTT.

The chain has TRBV11-2 and TRBJ2-6, with a weak D call TRBD1 (5 bases). Germline CDR1 SGHAT, CDR2 FQNNGV. CDR3 length equals 19 residues. Trimming removed 2 bases from V and 0 bases from J, with 17 bases in between. Here the CDR3 reads CASSLSAIYRSSGANVLTF. CDR3 DNA sequence: TGTGCCAGCAGCTTATCAGCGATCTACAGGAGCTCTGGGGCCAACGTCCTGACTTTC.

The chain employs TRBV19 and TRBJ1-4; 12 positions match TRBD1. V was clipped by 8 bases and J by 2 bases; unmatched bases: 3. The CDR3 is made up of 15 amino acids. In germline, CDR1 is LNHDA, CDR2 SQIVND (reference sequence). The CDR3 coding sequence is TGTGCCAGTGGGGACAGGGGGCGGACTAATGAAAAACTGTTTTTT. Translation: CASGDRGRTNEKLFF.

The chain uses TRBV5-1 and TRBJ2-7, with D unclear. Looked up from germline, CDR1 is SGHRS and CDR2 is YFSETQ. The CDR3 loop spans 11 amino acids. Trimming took 0 bases from V and 7 from J, leaving 5 bases between them. This CDR3 reads CASSLEREQYF. In DNA, the CDR3 is TGCGCCAGCAGCTTGGAGAGGGAGCAGTACTTC.

This clone appeared a single time. This chain connects TRBV19 to TRBJ2-2; a weak D match, TRBD2 (6 bases). Trimming removed 6 bases from V and 1 base from J, with 15 bases in between. The CDR3 sequence is 16 residues long. CDR1 is LNHDA, CDR2 SQIVND, per germline (reference sequence). In nucleotides, the CDR3 is TGTGCCAGTAGCTCTTACCGGGGAGGGAACACCGGGGAGCTGTTTTTT. Amino acids: CASSSYRGGNTGELFF.

The genes are TRBV6-5 and TRBJ1-4; D might be TRBD1 (6 bases). Germline assignment: CDR1 MNHEY and CDR2 SVGAGI. The length of the CDR3 is 13 residues. V dropped 0 bases and J dropped 13 bases, with 12 bases sitting between them. Here the CDR3 reads CASSYSNRELLFF. The CDR3 nucleotides read TGTGCCAGCAGTTACTCCAACAGGGAACTACTGTTTTTT.

This clone was seen only a few times. The rearrangement links TRBV10-3 to TRBJ2-1; weak D call: TRBD1 (5 bases). The germline V and J ends were trimmed by 6 bases and 3 bases, with 9 bases remaining between them. Germline V gene lookup returns CDR1 ENHRY and CDR2 SYGVKD. The CDR3 has 13 amino acids. CDR3: CAIRQGDYNEQFF. CDR3 nucleotide sequence: TGTGCCATCAGGCAGGGTGACTACAATGAGCAGTTCTTC.

The V gene is TRBV5-5, the J gene TRBJ1-3; D might be TRBD1 (5 bases). CDR3 length: 17 amino acids. Trimming stripped 4 bases from V and 0 bases from J, with 17 bases between. Germline CDR1 is SGHKS and CDR2 is YYEKEE (reference sequence). This CDR3 is CASSPLGGKGSGNTIYF. The CDR3 region has the DNA TGTGCCAGCAGCCCACTGGGGGGAAAAGGCTCTGGAAACACCATATATTTT.

The rearrangement links TRBV6-5 to TRBJ1-6; the match to TRBD1 covers 8 bases. Germline V gene sequence: CDR1 MNHEY, CDR2 SVGAGI. Losses at the gene ends were 5 bases for V and 8 bases for J; bases not matched to a gene: 5. The CDR3 is 14 amino acids. The CDR3 reads CASSKDREDSPLHF. In DNA, the CDR3 is TGTGCCAGCAGTAAGGACAGGGAAGATTCACCCCTCCACTTT.

In nucleotides, the CDR3 is TGTGCCAGCAGTTTCCGTAGCGGGGGCTCTCCAGATACGCAGTATTTT. Its translation: CASSFRSGGSPDTQYF. The gene calls are TRBV27 and TRBJ2-3, with 9 bases matching TRBD2. Germline loops: CDR1 MNHEY, CDR2 SMNVEV (reference sequence). This CDR3 region has 16 residues. The J segment lost 4 bases and the V segment lost 3 bases, leaving 8 bases of the junction unmatched.

The J gene is TRBJ1-1, the V gene TRBV15, with D hard to call. Germline assignment: CDR1 LNHNV and CDR2 YYDKDF (reference sequence). There are 17 residues in the CDR3. V was shortened by 0 bases and J by 1 base, with 15 bases between the two germline ends. Here the CDR3 reads CATSRDRQSLANTEAFF. CDR3 coding DNA: TGTGCCACCAGCAGAGATCGCCAAAGTTTGGCGAACACTGAAGCTTTCTTT.

Worth noting for this clone: This specimen includes other DNA sequences encoding the same CDR3. The chain carries TRBV9 and TRBJ1-4, with D possibly matching TRBD1 (5 bases). This CDR3 region has 15 residues. The germline CDR1 and CDR2 sequences are SGDLS and YYNGEE. Trimming removed 2 bases at V and 1 base at J, with 9 bases between. In DNA form, the CDR3 reads TGTGCCAGCAGCGTTCGTCAGGGAACTAATGAAAAACTGTTTTTT. This gives the protein CASSVRQGTNEKLFF.

This chain connects TRBV27 to TRBJ1-2, with 7 bases identical to TRBD1. CDR1 is MNHEY and CDR2 is SMNVEV in the germline V gene (reference sequence). The CDR3 is 15 amino acids. V lost 6 bases, J lost 3 bases, and 10 bases stayed unmatched. The DNA for the CDR3 is TGTGCCAGCAGGAGACGAGGGGGCGCAGACTATGGCTACACCTTC. Translating gives CASRRRGGADYGYTF.

V usage is TRBV18 and J usage is TRBJ1-1; D call uncertain. Germline CDR1 reads KGHSH; CDR2 reads LQKENI. V was trimmed by 1 base and J by 3 bases, leaving 12 bases between them. CDR3 length: 15 residues. CDR3 residues: CASSPRRGSDTEAFF. CDR3 sequence (DNA): TGTGCCAGCTCACCACGTCGGGGTTCGGACACTGAAGCTTTCTTT. The variable domain in full, with the rest retrieved from reference TRBV18 and TRBJ1-1, is NAGVMQNPRHLVRRRGQEARLRCSPMKGHSHVYWYRQLPEEGLKFMVYLQKENIIDESGMPKERFSAEFPKEGPSILRIQQVVRGDSAAYFCASSPRRGSDTEAFFGQGTRLTVV.

J is TRBJ2-3 and V is TRBV29-1; possible D gene TRBD1, 6 bases. The CDR3 length is 13 residues. The V and J ends lost 6 bases and 5 bases respectively, with 15 bases between them. Germline lookup yields CDR1 SQVTM and CDR2 ANQGSEA. CDR3 protein: CSVRRNREDTQYF. Written as DNA, the CDR3 is TGCAGCGTCCGGCGAAACAGGGAAGATACGCAGTATTTT.

This clone has a count of ten or more. V gene TRBV27 combines with J gene TRBJ2-7; 9 nucleotides match TRBD1. The V and J ends lost 5 bases and 0 bases, in that order; junction bases with no gene match: 5. This CDR3 region has 15 residues. In germline, CDR1 is MNHEY, CDR2 SMNVEV (reference sequence). The CDR3 DNA follows: TGTGCCAGCAGTCCAAACAGGGGGCTCTCCTACGAGCAGTACTTC. It yields the protein CASSPNRGLSYEQYF.

The chain uses TRBV2 and TRBJ2-6; unclear D gene. Trimming shortened V by 6 bases and J by 0 bases, and 6 bases separated the two germline ends. This CDR3 comprises 14 residues. Germline CDR1 and CDR2: SNHLY and FYNNEI. CDR3 sequence reads: CASSYYSGANVLTF. In DNA form, the CDR3 reads TGTGCCAGCAGCTACTACTCTGGGGCCAACGTCCTGACTTTC.

This chain uses TRBV28 with TRBJ1-6; TRBD1 is a possible D gene (5 bases). Per the germline V gene, CDR1 is MDHEN and CDR2 is SYDVKM. The CDR3 is made up of 15 amino acids. The V end lost 5 bases, the J end lost 5 bases, and 13 bases lay between the germline ends. DNA for the CDR3: TGTGCCAGCAGTCCGCGACAGCTGCATAATTCACCCCTCCACTTT. Translation: CASSPRQLHNSPLHF.

The sample holds a few counts of this clone. J is TRBJ2-1 and V is TRBV7-2, with 9 bases identical to TRBD2. CDR1 and CDR2 (germline): SGHTA, FQGNSA. The CDR3 consists of 15 residues. Unmatched junction bases numbered 5, after V lost 2 bases and J lost 6 bases. The CDR3 bases are TGTGCCAGCAGCTTAAGCGGGGGGCCAACCAATGAGCAGTTCTTC. Translating it yields CASSLSGGPTNEQFF.

The gene calls are TRBV2 and TRBJ1-1; 7 positions agree with TRBD1. Germline assignment: CDR1 SNHLY and CDR2 FYNNEI. V gave up 5 bases and J gave up 8 bases; unmatched junction bases: 2. CDR3 size: 11 residues. DNA of the CDR3: TGTGCCAGCAGTTGGGACAGAGAAGCTTTCTTT. Translating it yields CASSWDREAFF. The whole variable domain, filled in from reference TRBV2 and TRBJ1-1, reads EPEVTQTPSHQVTQMGQEVILRCVPISNHLYFYWYRQILGQKVEFLVSFYNNEISEKSEIFDDQFSVERPDGSNFTLKIRSTKLEDSAMYFCASSWDREAFFGQGTRLTVV.

This sequence joins TRBV5-4 and TRBJ2-5; TRBD1 agrees at 9 bases. The CDR3 spans 16 residues. Germline V lookup: CDR1 SGHNT, CDR2 YYREEE (reference sequence). The V and J ends lost 0 bases and 4 bases, in that order; junction bases with no gene match: 7. This chain's CDR3 is CASSLAVGQGGETQYF. CDR3 nucleotide sequence: TGTGCCAGCAGCTTGGCCGTGGGACAGGGAGGAGAGACCCAGTACTTC.

The chain employs TRBV15 and TRBJ1-4; a possible D gene is TRBD1 (5 bases). The germline V gene encodes CDR1 LNHNV and CDR2 YYDKDF (reference sequence). CDR3 length equals 16 residues. V shed 0 bases and J shed 0 bases, with 8 bases lying between them. The CDR3 protein is CATSREKGPTNEKLFF. CDR3 nucleotide sequence: TGTGCCACCAGCAGAGAAAAGGGGCCAACTAATGAAAAACTGTTTTTT.

V usage is TRBV6-5 and J usage is TRBJ1-4, with D hard to call. In germline, CDR1 is MNHEY, CDR2 SVGAGI. The CDR3 is 13 residues long. The V and J ends lost 4 bases and 4 bases respectively, with 7 bases between them. In DNA form, the CDR3 reads TGTGCCAGCAGTTTCACGGGTAATGAAAAACTGTTTTTT. It encodes CASSFTGNEKLFF.

As to this clone: The same CDR3 can be traced to other DNA sequences in this sample. The genes are TRBV28 and TRBJ1-5; maybe TRBD1 (5 bases). Trimming removed 3 bases at V and 4 bases at J, with 10 bases between. Germline V CDR1 and CDR2: MDHEN, SYDVKM. The CDR3 spans 14 residues. The CDR3 DNA is TGTGCCAGCAGTTTGGGGGGGGGAAATCAGCCCCAGCATTTT. As protein: CASSLGGGNQPQHF.

This clone has more than one count but fewer than ten. The CDR3 sequence is CASTKGLAPEAFF. CDR3 in DNA: TGTGCCAGCACCAAAGGGCTAGCTCCTGAAGCTTTCTTT. The chain links TRBV6-5 to TRBJ1-1; D gene uncertain. V lost 7 bases and J 6 bases, leaving 15 bases between the germline ends. CDR1 and CDR2 from the germline V gene are MNHEY and SVGAGI. The CDR3 has 13 residues.

This clone appeared a single time. This CDR3 is CASSMGQSGELFF. CDR3 nucleotides: TGTGCCAGCAGCATGGGACAGTCCGGGGAGCTGTTTTTT. V gene TRBV7-3 combines with J gene TRBJ2-2, with 7 bases fitting TRBD1. With 5 bases clipped from V and 6 bases from J, the junction kept 3 bases outside the gene matches. There are 13 residues in the CDR3. Germline loops: CDR1 SGHTA, CDR2 FQGTGA.

J is TRBJ1-1 and V is TRBV19; D might be TRBD1 (6 bases). The CDR3 runs 14 residues. V lost 11 bases to trimming and J lost 5 bases, with 21 bases between them. Germline-derived CDR1 and CDR2 are LNHDA and SQIVND (reference sequence). The CDR3 sequence is CASDPGVRGTEAFF. DNA of the CDR3: TGTGCCTCAGATCCCGGGGTGAGGGGGACTGAAGCTTTCTTT. The complete variable domain, with remaining parts taken from reference TRBV19 and TRBJ1-1, reads DGGITQSPKYLFRKEGQNVTLSCEQNLNHDAMYWYRQDPGQGLRLIYYSQIVNDFQKGDIAEGYSVSREKKESFPLTVTSAQKNPTAFYLCASDPGVRGTEAFFGQGTRLTVV.